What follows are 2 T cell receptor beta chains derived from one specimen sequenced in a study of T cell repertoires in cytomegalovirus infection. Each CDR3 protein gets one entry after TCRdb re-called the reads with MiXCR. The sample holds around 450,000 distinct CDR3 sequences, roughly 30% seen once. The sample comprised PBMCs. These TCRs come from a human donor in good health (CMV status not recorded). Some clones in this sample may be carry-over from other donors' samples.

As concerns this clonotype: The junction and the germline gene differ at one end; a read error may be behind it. In nucleotides, the CDR3 is TGTGCGAGCAGCTTGGAACTATGGGGGGTGGGAAATGAGCAGTTCTTC. Translated, it gives CASSLELWGVGNEQFF. The V call is TRBV5-4, the J call TRBJ2-1, with D perhaps matching TRBD2 (6 bases). From germline, CDR1 is SGHNT and CDR2 YYREEE (reference sequence). The CDR3 totals 16 residues.

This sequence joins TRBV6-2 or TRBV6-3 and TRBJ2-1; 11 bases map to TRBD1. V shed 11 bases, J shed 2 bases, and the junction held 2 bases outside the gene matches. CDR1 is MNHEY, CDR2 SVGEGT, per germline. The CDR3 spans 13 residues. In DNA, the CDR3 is TGTGCCGGGGGACAGGGGGCCTACAATGAGCAGTTCTTC. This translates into CAGGQGAYNEQFF.